The rows below give T cell receptor beta chains drawn from one sample of a study of cytomegalovirus exposure and HLA in healthy donors. The assay was immunoSEQ multiplex PCR, and TCRdb's table has in-frame clones only and misses some. This sample's table reports approximately 100,000 clones. Sequenced input: PBMCs. These receptors came from a man aged 45 to 65 in good health and CMV-seropositive. The CDR3 runs from the conserved cysteine through the conserved F or W. The D gene is left open where the match is weak. Only some rows state a clone size, as once, few, many or a class for expanded clones.

. . TRBJ1-1 TRBV11-2 14 CASSLRQGFTEAFF TGTGCCAGCAGCTTAAGGCAGGGTTTTACTGAAGCTTTCTTT
. TRBD2 TRBJ2-5 TRBV13 12 CASSAGGETQYF TGTGCCAGCAGCGCGGGGGGGGAGACCCAGTACTTC
. . TRBJ1-2 TRBV6-5 15 CASSYSHSPSDGYTF TGTGCCAGCAGTTACTCGCACAGCCCCTCGGATGGCTACACCTTC
. . TRBJ1-1 TRBV5-1 16 CASSYGGGSLNTEAFF TGCGCCAGCAGCTACGGGGGGGGCAGTTTGAACACTGAAGCTTTCTTT
. . TRBJ2-3 TRBV30 11 CAWSVSHTQYF TGTGCCTGGAGTGTGAGCCATACGCAGTATTTT
. . TRBJ2-7 TRBV6-5 16 CASSYSMQGRAHEQYF TGTGCCAGCAGTTACTCGATGCAGGGCAGGGCACACGAGCAGTACTTC
. TRBD1 TRBJ2-7 TRBV30 15 CAWGGETGGSYEQYF TGTGCCTGGGGGGGGGAGACAGGGGGCTCCTACGAGCAGTACTTC
. . TRBJ1-2 TRBV9 15 CASSVTGDSNYGYTF TGTGCCAGCAGCGTGACAGGCGATTCTAACTATGGCTACACCTTC
medium-sized TRBD1 TRBJ2-1 TRBV27 14 CASSGYRGHNEQFF TGTGCCAGCAGTGGATACAGGGGCCACAATGAGCAGTTCTTC
. . TRBJ2-7 TRBV7-2 14 CASSSQGGVYEQYF TGTGCCAGCAGCTCTCAGGGGGGAGTTTACGAGCAGTACTTC
. TRBD1 TRBJ1-5 TRBV28 17 CASSLPIPRQGGQPQHF TGTGCCAGCAGCCTTCCAATACCCCGACAGGGTGGTCAGCCCCAGCATTTT